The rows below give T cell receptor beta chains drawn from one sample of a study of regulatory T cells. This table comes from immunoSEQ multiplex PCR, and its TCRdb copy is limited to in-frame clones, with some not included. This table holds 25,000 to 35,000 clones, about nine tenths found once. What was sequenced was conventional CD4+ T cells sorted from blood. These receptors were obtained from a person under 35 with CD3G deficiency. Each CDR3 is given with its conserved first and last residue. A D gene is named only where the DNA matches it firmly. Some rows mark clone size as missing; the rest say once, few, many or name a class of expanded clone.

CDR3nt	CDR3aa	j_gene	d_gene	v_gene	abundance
TGCGCCAGCAGCTTCGGGGGGGAGTATGGCTACACCTTC	CASSFGGEYGYTF	TRBJ1-2	-	TRBV5-1	-
TGTGCCAGCAGTGAAGCCCTGACTAGCAGCCAGTTCTTC	CASSEALTSSQFF	TRBJ2-1	TRBD2	TRBV6-1	-
TGTGCCAGCAGTGACAGGCCAGCCTACGAGCAGTACTTC	CASSDRPAYEQYF	TRBJ2-7	-	TRBV28	-
TGTGCCAGCGTAAACAGGGATCAGACTGAAGCTTTCTTT	CASVNRDQTEAFF	TRBJ1-1	-	TRBV6-6	-
TGTGCCAGCAGCTTGGGGGGGAGGTCGAACACCGGGGAGCTGTTTTTT	CASSLGGRSNTGELFF	TRBJ2-2	-	TRBV5-4	once
TGCGCCAGCAGTAGAACGGATACCTACGAGCAGTACTTC	CASSRTDTYEQYF	TRBJ2-7	-	TRBV10-2	-
TGCGCCAGCAGCTTGGGGGACAGGCCCTACACTGAAGCTTTCTTT	CASSLGDRPYTEAFF	TRBJ1-1	TRBD1	TRBV5-1	once
TGTGCCTGGAGTGGATGGAGGGGTTTCACAGATACGCAGTATTTT	CAWSGWRGFTDTQYF	TRBJ2-3	-	TRBV30	once
TGTGCCAGCAGGGGCAACTCCTACGAGCAGTACTTC	CASRGNSYEQYF	TRBJ2-7	-	TRBV28	once
TGCGCCAGCAGCTTGGGCGCGGGTTTAGGCGAGCAGTACTTC	CASSLGAGLGEQYF	TRBJ2-7	-	TRBV5-1	-
TGTGCCAGCAGTGAGCTTCAGGGTGCAACTAATGAAAAACTGTTTTTT	CASSELQGATNEKLFF	TRBJ1-4	-	TRBV6-1	once
TGCGCCAGCAGCTTGCAGCCTGCGGGGAACACCGGGGAGCTGTTTTTT	CASSLQPAGNTGELFF	TRBJ2-2	-	TRBV5-1	few
TGTGCCACAAGTCACCCTCGGGGAGACACCCTGATGCTTAACTACGAGCAGTACTTC	CATSHPRGDTLMLNYEQYF	TRBJ2-7	-	TRBV19	-
TGTGCCAGTAGTAGGGCTAGTGGTAGCGATGAGCAGTTCTTC	CASSRASGSDEQFF	TRBJ2-1	-	TRBV19	once
TGTGCCAGCAGCCTTAAGTTCGGGCCTGGCACAGATACGCAGTATTTT	CASSLKFGPGTDTQYF	TRBJ2-3	-	TRBV13	-
TGCAGTGCCATCTCAGAAGGGACCCAGTACTTC	CSAISEGTQYF	TRBJ2-5	-	TRBV20-1	-
TGTGCCAGCAGTCGGGGACAGGGAAGTTATGGCTACACCTTC	CASSRGQGSYGYTF	TRBJ1-2	TRBD1	TRBV28	-
TGTGCCAGCAGTGCGGGCAGGGTAGGTGGGAATGAAGCTTTCTTT	CASSAGRVGGNEAFF	TRBJ1-1	-	TRBV6-1	-
TGTGCCAGCAGCGCAGCAGGGTATGGAGGAGAGACCCAGTACTTC	CASSAAGYGGETQYF	TRBJ2-5	-	TRBV7-6	-
TGCGCCAGCAGCTTGGATCCACAGGGTCATGGGCAGTTCTTC	CASSLDPQGHGQFF	TRBJ2-1	-	TRBV5-1	-
TGCGCCAGCAGCCAAGACTGGACAGCGAGGAGCAATCAGCCCCAGCATTTT	CASSQDWTARSNQPQHF	TRBJ1-5	-	TRBV4-3	-
TGTGCCAGCAGCGGAGGGCCGGGACAGGGGCCCTCTGGAAACACCATATATTTT	CASSGGPGQGPSGNTIYF	TRBJ1-3	TRBD1	TRBV9	-
TGTGCCAGCAGTTACAGGGGACCGACCTATAATTCACCCCTCCACTTT	CASSYRGPTYNSPLHF	TRBJ1-6	-	TRBV6-5	once
TGCGCCAGCAGCTTGCGGTCCGGGGGCGCGGGGGACGGGGAGCTGTTTTTT	CASSLRSGGAGDGELFF	TRBJ2-2	-	TRBV5-1	-
TGTGCCAGCAGCGTAGGGGAGGGGTGGAGGAACATTCAGTACTTC	CASSVGEGWRNIQYF	TRBJ2-4	TRBD2	TRBV9	once
TGTGCCAGCGACGGGGGGCCCTCCTACAATGAGCAGTTCTTC	CASDGGPSYNEQFF	TRBJ2-1	-	TRBV2	-